This T cell receptor beta chain was observed in a study of blood T cell repertoires in COVID-19. Across the study: Samples representing acute and convalescent COVID-19 were sourced from the United States, Italy and Spain. Sources were T cells, B-cell-depleted T cells, or PBMCs; the material itself was cDNA or gDNA.

Germline values: CDR1 SGHTA, CDR2 FQGTGA. The J segment lost 0 bases and the V segment lost 5 bases, leaving 4 bases of the junction unmatched. CDR3 length equals 16 residues. As originally analysed: How many nucleated cells were present was estimated from reference gene primer amplification. Some clones are missing from TCRdb's copy, which holds only in-frame ones; the method was immunoSEQ multiplex PCR. Clone size and the V and J calls come from that table; the DNA yielded D and trimming. The repertoire includes about 68,000 clones, roughly 86% of them detected once, and around 4% sits in the top ten.

This chain links TRBV7-3 with TRBJ1-3; 10 nucleotides agree with TRBD1. The source material was peripheral blood. The source is a man aged 45-60 years with acute or convalescent COVID-19. CDR3 nucleotides: TGTGCCAGCAGCAAGGACAGGGGGAGCTCTGGAAACACCATATATTTT. Its protein is CASSKDRGSSGNTIYF.